Sequencing of this T cell receptor beta chain was carried out in a study of T-cell reconstitution after alpha-beta-depleted transplantation in children. The sample holds a few counts of this clonotype. A TCRbeta library incorporating unique molecular identifiers was prepared. TCRdb used MiXCR to reprocess the PCR reads, holding one entry per CDR3 protein. The sample consists of 450,000 to 600,000 distinct CDR3 sequences, over 10% of them appearing once. The sample in question was PBMCs, mostly from graft donor cells, obtained 360 days after TCRalphabeta/CD19-depleted stem cell transplant. This TCR derives from a male patient between 10 and 17 years old who had a stem cell transplant for acute myeloid leukemia, so the T cells may come from the graft donor.

CDR3 bases: TGCGCCAGCAGCAAAGGACAGGGGGCTGTGGAGACCCAGTACTTC. Its protein is CASSKGQGAVETQYF. The rearrangement links TRBV5-1 to TRBJ2-5; 11 positions agree with TRBD1. V was pared by 4 bases and J by 5 bases, with 7 bases of the junction left unmatched. CDR3 length equals 15 residues. In germline, CDR1 is SGHRS, CDR2 YFSETQ.